These T cell receptor beta chains were read from a single sample in a study of blood T cell repertoires in COVID-19. The method was immunoSEQ multiplex PCR; TCRdb's version includes in-frame clones alone and lacks a portion of them. The table includes 190,000 or so clones, around 86% detected once. The sample taken for sequencing was peripheral blood. The receptors derive from a man aged 40-50 years with active or convalescent COVID-19. CDR3s include the opening cysteine and the closing phenylalanine or tryptophan. The order of the fields is D gene, clone size, J gene, V gene, CDR3 DNA, CDR3 protein. The D gene is left open where the match is weak. Expanded clones get a size class; other rows say once, few or many, or leave the size out.

NA	NA	TRBJ2-1	TRBV3-1/TRBV3-2	TGTGCCAGCAGCCCCGAGGTGATTGGGTGGGAGCAGTTCTTC	CASSPEVIGWEQFF
NA	NA	TRBJ2-3	TRBV14	TGTGCCAGCAGCCCCCCCAGGGATACGCAGTATTTT	CASSPPRDTQYF
TRBD1	NA	TRBJ2-3	TRBV30	TGTGCCTGGCTTAAGGACAGGGGGCCATACACAGATACGCAGTATTTT	CAWLKDRGPYTDTQYF
TRBD2	NA	TRBJ2-3	TRBV3-1/TRBV3-2	TGTGCCAGCAGCCACAGCCTAGCGGGGGATAGCACAGATACGCAGTATTTT	CASSHSLAGDSTDTQYF
NA	NA	TRBJ1-2	TRBV6-6	TGTGCCAGCAGTTACGGGCAGGGAGGCGGCTACACCTTC	CASSYGQGGGYTF
NA	NA	TRBJ1-1	TRBV7-8	TGTGCCAGCAGCTTGGGGCCGATGAACACTGAAGCTTTCTTT	CASSLGPMNTEAFF
TRBD1	NA	TRBJ1-4	TRBV28	TGTGCCAGCAGTTTATGGGGGACAGGGGTTGGAAAACTGTTTTTT	CASSLWGTGVGKLFF
TRBD2	NA	TRBJ2-7	TRBV6-5	TGTGCCACCAGTACAGGGACTAGCCTCTCCTACGAGCAGTACTTC	CATSTGTSLSYEQYF
NA	NA	TRBJ2-3	TRBV5-6	TGTGCCAGCAGGCCTACTAGCACTGTTGATACGCAGTATTTT	CASRPTSTVDTQYF
TRBD2	NA	TRBJ2-4	TRBV11-3	TGTGCCAGCAGCTTAGGCGGGGGGGAAAACATTCAGTACTTC	CASSLGGGENIQYF
NA	NA	TRBJ1-1	TRBV9	TGTGCCAGCAGCGCCGCGGGTTACACTGAAGCTTTCTTT	CASSAAGYTEAFF
TRBD1	NA	TRBJ1-4	TRBV5-1	TGCGCCAGCAGCTTAGGTGGATCCGGGACAGGGGGAAAACTGTTTTTT	CASSLGGSGTGGKLFF
NA	NA	TRBJ2-3	TRBV5-1	TGCGCCAGCAGCTCACTAATCACAGATACGCAGTATTTT	CASSSLITDTQYF
NA	once	TRBJ2-3	TRBV5-5	TGTGCCAGCAGCTTTACGGGAACTAGCACAGATACGCAGTATTTT	CASSFTGTSTDTQYF
TRBD1	NA	TRBJ2-2	TRBV7-9	TGTGCCAGCCCCTCCCTGGACAGGGCGGGGACCGGGGAGCTGTTTTTT	CASPSLDRAGTGELFF
TRBD1	NA	TRBJ2-1	TRBV3-1/TRBV3-2	TGTGCCAGCAGCCAATGGGGACAGGGGGCCTATGAGCAGTTCTTC	CASSQWGQGAYEQFF
NA	few	TRBJ1-2	TRBV4-3	TGCGCCAGCAGCCAGGGTGCGTCAGGTCTCTATGGCTACACCTTC	CASSQGASGLYGYTF
TRBD2	NA	TRBJ2-1	TRBV7-9	TGTGCCAGCAGCCGTACTAGCGGGGGGCGCTCCTACAATGAGCAGTTCTTC	CASSRTSGGRSYNEQFF
TRBD1	NA	TRBJ2-5	TRBV27	TGTGCCAGCAGTTGGTCGGGCGGGACAGGGCAAGAGACCCAGTACTTC	CASSWSGGTGQETQYF
NA	NA	TRBJ1-4	TRBV23-1	TGCGCCAGCACGAGAGAAGAGGGTGAAAAACTGTTTTTT	CASTREEGEKLFF
NA	NA	TRBJ2-3	TRBV29-1	TGCAGCGCCCGAGCACTTCTCTCCACAGATACGCAGTATTTT	CSARALLSTDTQYF
NA	NA	TRBJ2-7	TRBV10-3	TGTGCCATCAGTGAGTCCCCCCCTTCGGGCGAGCAGTACTTC	CAISESPPSGEQYF
NA	NA	TRBJ2-5	TRBV2	TGTGCCAGCAGTGCCGGGTTGAAAGAGACCCAGTACTTC	CASSAGLKETQYF
NA	NA	TRBJ1-4	TRBV6-2/TRBV6-3	TGTGCCAGCAGTACGGGGAGTAATGAAAAACTGTTTTTT	CASSTGSNEKLFF
NA	few	TRBJ1-4	TRBV2	TGTGCCAGCACCCAGGGTGAAAAACTGTTTTTT	CASTQGEKLFF
TRBD1	once	TRBJ2-2	TRBV28	TGTGCCAGCAGTTTAGGGACAGGGGTCACCGGGGAGCTGTTTTTT	CASSLGTGVTGELFF
NA	NA	TRBJ2-2	TRBV6-5	TGTGCCAGCAGAGAGACAAACACCGGGGAGCTGTTTTTT	CASRETNTGELFF
TRBD1	NA	TRBJ1-1	TRBV5-1	TGCGCCAGCAGCTTGAGGGGACAGGGAGGGGTTACTGAAGCTTTCTTT	CASSLRGQGGVTEAFF
TRBD1	NA	TRBJ1-5	TRBV15	TGTGCCACCAGCCAACTCAGGGGGCCGAAAAATCAGCCCCAGCATTTT	CATSQLRGPKNQPQHF
TRBD2	NA	TRBJ2-3	TRBV9	TGTGCCAGCAGCGAGCGGGGGAGCACAGATACGCAGTATTTT	CASSERGSTDTQYF
TRBD1	few	TRBJ1-1	TRBV18	TGTGCCAGCTCACCCCAGACAGGGAAGAACACTGAAGCTTTCTTT	CASSPQTGKNTEAFF
TRBD1	NA	TRBJ1-4	TRBV29-1	TGCAGCGCAGGGGGCAATGAAAAACTGTTTTTT	CSAGGNEKLFF
TRBD2	NA	TRBJ2-3	TRBV6-2/TRBV6-3	TGTGCCAGCAGTAAGGGGACTAGCGGGAGCACAGATACGCAGTATTTT	CASSKGTSGSTDTQYF
TRBD1	NA	TRBJ1-6	TRBV7-2	TGTGCCAGCAGCTTGACCTCAGGGGGCATGACACCCCTCCACTTT	CASSLTSGGMTPLHF
TRBD2	NA	TRBJ2-5	TRBV24-1	TGTGCCACCAGTGACCTAGGGATAGCGGGGAAAGAGACCCAGTACTTC	CATSDLGIAGKETQYF
TRBD1	few	TRBJ1-3	TRBV10-3	TGTGCCATCACGGGACAGGCCAGCTCTGGAAACACCATATATTTT	CAITGQASSGNTIYF
NA	once	TRBJ2-1	TRBV5-1	TGCGCCAGCAGCTCTAGCTCGGTAAGCTCCTACAATGAGCAGTTCTTC	CASSSSSVSSYNEQFF
NA	once	TRBJ1-2	TRBV9	TGTGCCAGCAGCGTCGCCCTGGACACACTTGGCTACACCTTC	CASSVALDTLGYTF
NA	NA	TRBJ2-2	TRBV12-5	TGTGCTAGTGGCCTTAACACCGGGGAGCTGTTTTTT	CASGLNTGELFF
NA	NA	TRBJ1-5	TRBV15	TGTGCCACCAGCAAGATGGGGGGTCAGCCCCAGCATTTT	CATSKMGGQPQHF